Detailed here is one T cell receptor beta chain. Its specificity is unknown. The repertoire was sequenced with immunoSEQ multiplex PCR; TCRdb's copy has only in-frame clones and lacks some. This sample yields tens of thousands of clones, of which under 90% are seen a single time; under 1.5% belongs to the top ten. The sample comes from a study of T cell responses to AZD1222 COVID-19 vaccine. The CDR3 totals 13 residues. CDR1 and CDR2 from the germline V gene are MNHEY and SVGEGT. Trimming left V 5 bases short and J 4 bases short, with 12 bases between. The study's findings and limits: Epitopes outside B.1.351 and B.1.1.7 mutated regions reportedly drew nearly half of spike TCRs. Donors, mostly white British, included more females; clonal diversity was possibly underestimated. Scientists sampled the repertoires only once the peak T cell response had passed.

This specimen consisted of peripheral blood, obtained 28 days after the second AZD1222 dose. This chain joins TRBV6-2 or TRBV6-3 and TRBJ2-7; TRBD1 might be the D (7 bases). The TCR was taken from an adult who received the AZD1222 COVID-19 vaccine. CDR3 amino acids: CASSRAGGYEQYF. The CDR3 coding sequence is TGTGCCAGCAGTCGAGCAGGGGGGTACGAGCAGTACTTC.